Shown below are 11 T cell receptor beta chains from a single sample sequenced in a study of OX40 agonist ivuxolimab in advanced cancers. Here immunoSEQ multiplex PCR was the method, and the copy in TCRdb shows in-frame clones only, minus some. This sample has 42,000 or so clones, with around 84% found just once. Source: CD4+ or CD8+ T cells sorted from blood, taken in a trial of the OX40 agonist ivuxolimab. Receptors were obtained from an adult with an advanced solid tumor such as melanoma, head and neck, liver or kidney cancer.

The chain combines TRBV27 with TRBJ2-7; D is perhaps TRBD1 (6 bases). V lost 0 bases and J 2 bases, leaving 8 bases between the germline ends. The CDR3 loop spans 14 amino acids. CDR1 is MNHEY, CDR2 SMNVEV, per germline (reference sequence). CDR3 loop: CASSLSRGPYEQYF. The CDR3 DNA reads TGTGCCAGCAGTTTATCCAGGGGACCCTACGAGCAGTACTTC.

This chain links TRBV5-5 with TRBJ2-3, with a possible D match to TRBD1 (6 bases). The CDR3 spans 14 residues. Germline V lookup: CDR1 SGHKS, CDR2 YYEKEE (reference sequence). V shed 3 bases and J shed 3 bases, with 11 bases lying between them. CDR3 loop: CASSYWQGTDTQYF. The CDR3 coding sequence is TGTGCCAGCAGCTATTGGCAGGGGACAGATACGCAGTATTTT.

The J gene is TRBJ1-3, the V gene TRBV28; D is unclear. This CDR3 has 14 amino acids. V was pared by 8 bases and J by 4 bases, with 15 bases between. Germline V gene data show CDR1 as MDHEN and CDR2 as SYDVKM. The CDR3: CASEGPSRGNTIYF. DNA for the CDR3: TGTGCCAGCGAAGGACCCTCGAGGGGAAACACCATATATTTT.

This chain links TRBV7-9 with TRBJ2-1; D is uncertain. Germline V CDR1 and CDR2: SEHNR, FQNEAQ (reference sequence). The CDR3 runs 13 residues. Trimming left V 4 bases short and J 5 bases short, with 9 bases between. The CDR3 DNA follows: TGTGCCAGCAGCTGGGTCGTGAACAATGAGCAGTTCTTC. Its translation: CASSWVVNNEQFF.

V usage is TRBV7-6 and J usage is TRBJ1-2, with TRBD1 as a possible D gene (6 bases). Germline V gene sequence: CDR1 SGHVS, CDR2 FNYEAQ. This CDR3 is built from 15 residues. Trimming cost V 1 base and J 5 bases, with 14 bases left between them. This chain's CDR3 is CASSLGLGGSYGYTF. The CDR3 nucleotides read TGTGCCAGCAGCTTAGGTCTCGGGGGCTCTTATGGCTACACCTTC.

The J gene is TRBJ2-7, the V gene TRBV19, with TRBD2 matching over 8 bases. The CDR3 covers 13 residues. The J segment lost 2 bases and the V segment lost 5 bases, leaving 2 bases of the junction unmatched. Germline V gene sequence: CDR1 LNHDA, CDR2 SQIVND (reference sequence). CDR3 nucleotides: TGTGCCAGTAGTGCGGGACTAGCCTACGAGCAGTACGTC. It encodes CASSAGLAYEQYV.

V and J are TRBV7-2 and TRBJ1-2, with 9 bases matching TRBD1. V dropped 3 bases and J dropped 1; count of bases not matched to a gene: 12. The V gene's germline CDR1 is SGHTA and CDR2 FQGNSA. The CDR3 has 18 amino acids. This CDR3 reads CASSFAGTGSRFNYGYTF. CDR3 nucleotides: TGTGCCAGCAGCTTCGCCGGGACAGGGTCTCGGTTTAACTATGGCTACACCTTC.

In its sample, this clone was seen a few times. The V and J genes are TRBV4-2 and TRBJ1-4; a possible D gene is TRBD1 (5 bases). Trimming left V 1 base short and J 8 bases short, with 11 bases between. This CDR3 region has 14 residues. CDR1 is LGHNA and CDR2 is YNFKEQ in the germline V gene. The DNA for the CDR3 is TGTGCCAGCAGCCAAGGCGGAGAGGGGGAAAAACTGTTTTTT. Protein product: CASSQGGEGEKLFF.

In nucleotides, the CDR3 is TGTGCCAGCAGCTCTGGGTGGGAATCGAACACTGAAGCTTTCTTT. It encodes CASSSGWESNTEAFF. The rearrangement joins TRBV7-9 to TRBJ1-1; D gene ambiguous. CDR1 is SEHNR, CDR2 FQNEAQ, per germline (reference sequence). This CDR3 region has 15 residues. V lost 4 bases and J 1 base, leaving 13 bases between the germline ends.

This CDR3 is CASSLNYEQYF. CDR3 DNA sequence: TGCGCCAGCAGCTTAAACTACGAGCAGTACTTC. The rearrangement links TRBV5-1 to TRBJ2-7; D gene ambiguous. The CDR3 is 11 amino acids. Germline assignment: CDR1 SGHRS and CDR2 YFSETQ. The V end was cut by 2 bases, the J end by 3 bases, with 3 bases between.

This sequence joins TRBV5-5 and TRBJ2-3; the D is unclear. The CDR3 runs to 11 residues. Germline V gene sequence: CDR1 SGHKS, CDR2 YYEKEE (reference sequence). V lost 2 bases and J lost 6, with 4 bases in between. The CDR3 coding sequence is TGTGCCAGCAGCTTATCGGATACGCAGTATTTT. The encoded protein is CASSLSDTQYF.